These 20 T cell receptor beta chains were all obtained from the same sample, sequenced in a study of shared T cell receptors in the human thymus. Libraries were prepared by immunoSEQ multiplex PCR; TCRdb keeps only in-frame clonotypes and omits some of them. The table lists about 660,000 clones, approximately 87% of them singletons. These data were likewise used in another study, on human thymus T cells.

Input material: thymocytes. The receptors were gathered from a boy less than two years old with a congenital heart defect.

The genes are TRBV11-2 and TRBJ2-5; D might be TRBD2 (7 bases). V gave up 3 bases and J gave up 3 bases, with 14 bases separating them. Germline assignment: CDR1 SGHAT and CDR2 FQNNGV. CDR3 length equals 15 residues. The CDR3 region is CASSFGGGSKETQYF. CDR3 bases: TGTGCCAGCAGCTTTGGGGGGGGCTCCAAAGAGACCCAGTACTTC.

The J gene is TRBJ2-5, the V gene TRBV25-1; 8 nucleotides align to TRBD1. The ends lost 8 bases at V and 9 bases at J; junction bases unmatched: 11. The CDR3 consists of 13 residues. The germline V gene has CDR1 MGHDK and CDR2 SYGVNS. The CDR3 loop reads CASFRTGPLPQYF. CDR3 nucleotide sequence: TGTGCCAGCTTTCGGACAGGGCCCTTACCCCAGTACTTC.

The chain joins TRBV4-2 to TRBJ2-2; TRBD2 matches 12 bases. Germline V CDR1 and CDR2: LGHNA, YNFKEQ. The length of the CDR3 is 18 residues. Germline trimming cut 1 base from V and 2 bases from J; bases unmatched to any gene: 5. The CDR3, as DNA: TGTGCCAGCAGCCAAGTCCTAGCGGGAGGGCCCAACACCGGGGAGCTGTTTTTT. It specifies CASSQVLAGGPNTGELFF.

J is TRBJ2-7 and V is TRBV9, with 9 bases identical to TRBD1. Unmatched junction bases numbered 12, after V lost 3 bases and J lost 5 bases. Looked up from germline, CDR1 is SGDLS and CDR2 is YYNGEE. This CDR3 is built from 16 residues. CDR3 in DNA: TGTGCCAGCAGCGCCAGCCTCGGGACAGGGTACCACGAGCAGTACTTC. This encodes CASSASLGTGYHEQYF.

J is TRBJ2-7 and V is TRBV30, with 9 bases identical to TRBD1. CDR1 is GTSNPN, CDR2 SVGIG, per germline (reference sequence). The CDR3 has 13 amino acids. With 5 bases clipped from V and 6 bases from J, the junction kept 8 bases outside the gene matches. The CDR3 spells CAWSGTGNIEQYF. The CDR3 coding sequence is TGTGCCTGGTCTGGGACAGGGAATATCGAGCAGTACTTC.

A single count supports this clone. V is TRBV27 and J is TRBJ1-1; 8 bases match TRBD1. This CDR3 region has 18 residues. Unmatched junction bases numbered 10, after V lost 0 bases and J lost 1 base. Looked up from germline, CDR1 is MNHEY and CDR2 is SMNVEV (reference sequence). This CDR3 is CASSLSLDRGISNTEAFF. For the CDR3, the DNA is TGTGCCAGCAGTTTATCTTTAGACAGGGGTATATCGAACACTGAAGCTTTCTTT.

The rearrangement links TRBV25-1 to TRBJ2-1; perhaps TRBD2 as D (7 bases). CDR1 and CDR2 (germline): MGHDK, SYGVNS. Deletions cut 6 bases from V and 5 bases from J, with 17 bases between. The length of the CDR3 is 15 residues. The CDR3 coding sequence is TGTGCCAGCAGATGGGGCGGGGGCTCTGACAATGAGCAGTTCTTC. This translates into CASRWGGGSDNEQFF.

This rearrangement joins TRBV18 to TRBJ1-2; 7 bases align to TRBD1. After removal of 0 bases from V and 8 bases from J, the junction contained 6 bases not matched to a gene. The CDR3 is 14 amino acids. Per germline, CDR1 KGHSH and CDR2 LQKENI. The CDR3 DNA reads TGTGCCAGCTCACCACCGCCGACAGGGAGAGGCTACACCTTC. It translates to CASSPPPTGRGYTF.

The CDR3, as DNA: TGTGCCTTTTCCGGTGGGACAGGGGTCACAGATACGCAGTATTTT. Amino acids: CAFSGGTGVTDTQYF. The chain employs TRBV5-4 and TRBJ2-3; 10 positions agree with TRBD1. V lost 10 bases and J lost 2; bases outside the gene matches: 10. The CDR3 runs to 15 residues. The V gene's germline CDR1 is SGHNT and CDR2 YYREEE (reference sequence).

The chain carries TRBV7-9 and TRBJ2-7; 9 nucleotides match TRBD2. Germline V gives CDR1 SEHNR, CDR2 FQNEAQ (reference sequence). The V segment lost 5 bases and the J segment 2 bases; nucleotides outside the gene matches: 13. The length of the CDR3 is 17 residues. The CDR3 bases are TGTGCCAGCAGCCCGGGACTAGCCTATCTGAGCCCCTACGAGCAGTACTTC. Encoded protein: CASSPGLAYLSPYEQYF.

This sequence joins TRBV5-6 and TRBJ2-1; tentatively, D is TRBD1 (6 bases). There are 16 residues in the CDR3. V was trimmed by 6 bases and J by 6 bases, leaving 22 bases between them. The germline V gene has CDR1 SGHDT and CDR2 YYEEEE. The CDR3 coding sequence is TGTGCCAGCACTTTTCTGGGGCAGGGGAAACTCAATGAGCAGTTCTTC. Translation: CASTFLGQGKLNEQFF.

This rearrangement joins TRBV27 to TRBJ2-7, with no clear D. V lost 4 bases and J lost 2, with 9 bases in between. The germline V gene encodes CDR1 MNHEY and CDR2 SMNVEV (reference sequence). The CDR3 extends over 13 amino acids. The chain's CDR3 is CASSSQPAYEQYF. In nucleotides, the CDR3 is TGTGCCAGCAGTTCCCAACCAGCCTACGAGCAGTACTTC.

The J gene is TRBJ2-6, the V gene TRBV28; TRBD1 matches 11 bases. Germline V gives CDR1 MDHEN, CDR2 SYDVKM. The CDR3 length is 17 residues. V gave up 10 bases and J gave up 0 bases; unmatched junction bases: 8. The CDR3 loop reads CAILPGTGGSGANVLTF. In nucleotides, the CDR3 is TGTGCCATCCTTCCCGGGACAGGGGGCTCTGGGGCCAACGTCCTGACTTTC. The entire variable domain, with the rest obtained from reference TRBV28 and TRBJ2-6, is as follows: DVKVTQSSRYLVKRTGEKVFLECVQDMDHENMFWYRQDPGLGLRLIYFSYDVKMKEKGDIPEGYSVSREKKERFSLILESASTNQTSMYLCAILPGTGGSGANVLTFGAGSRLTVL.

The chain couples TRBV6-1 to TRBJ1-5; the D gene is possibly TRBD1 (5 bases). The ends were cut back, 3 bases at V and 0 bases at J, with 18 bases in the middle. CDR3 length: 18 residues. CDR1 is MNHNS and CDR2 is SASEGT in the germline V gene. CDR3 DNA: TGTGCCAGCAGTGACGAAGGGCGGGGGAGAGATAGCAATCAGCCCCAGCATTTT. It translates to CASSDEGRGRDSNQPQHF.

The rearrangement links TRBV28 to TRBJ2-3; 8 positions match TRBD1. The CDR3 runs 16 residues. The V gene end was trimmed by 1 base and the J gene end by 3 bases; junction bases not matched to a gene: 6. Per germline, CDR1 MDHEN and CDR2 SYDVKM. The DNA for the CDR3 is TGTGCCAGCAGTTTATATAGACAGGGGAGGACAGATACGCAGTATTTT. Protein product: CASSLYRQGRTDTQYF.

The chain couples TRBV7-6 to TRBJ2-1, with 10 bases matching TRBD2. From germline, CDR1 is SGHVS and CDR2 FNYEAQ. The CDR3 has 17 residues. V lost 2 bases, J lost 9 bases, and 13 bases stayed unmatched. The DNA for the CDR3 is TGTGCCAGCAGCTTATCGATGTCGGCTAGCGGGAGTAGTGAGCAGTTCTTC. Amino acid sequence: CASSLSMSASGSSEQFF.

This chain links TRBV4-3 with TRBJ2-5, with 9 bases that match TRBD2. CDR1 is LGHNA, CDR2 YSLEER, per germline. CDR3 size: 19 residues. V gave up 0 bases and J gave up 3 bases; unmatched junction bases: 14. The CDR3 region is CASSQDGGRVVNPKETQYF. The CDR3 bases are TGCGCCAGCAGCCAAGATGGCGGGAGGGTCGTGAATCCAAAAGAGACCCAGTACTTC.

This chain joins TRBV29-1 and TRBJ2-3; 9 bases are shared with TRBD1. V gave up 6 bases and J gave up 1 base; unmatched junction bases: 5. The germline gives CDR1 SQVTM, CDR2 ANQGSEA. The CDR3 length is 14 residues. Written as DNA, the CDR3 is TGCAGCGTAAGGGACAGGGAGGGCACAGATACGCAGTATTTT. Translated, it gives CSVRDREGTDTQYF.

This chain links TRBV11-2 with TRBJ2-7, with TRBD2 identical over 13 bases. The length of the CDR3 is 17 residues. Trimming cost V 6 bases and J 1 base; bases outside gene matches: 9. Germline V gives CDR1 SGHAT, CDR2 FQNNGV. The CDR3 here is CASSWTSGSYKSYEQYF. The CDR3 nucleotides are TGTGCCAGCAGTTGGACTAGCGGGAGCTATAAGTCCTACGAGCAGTACTTC.

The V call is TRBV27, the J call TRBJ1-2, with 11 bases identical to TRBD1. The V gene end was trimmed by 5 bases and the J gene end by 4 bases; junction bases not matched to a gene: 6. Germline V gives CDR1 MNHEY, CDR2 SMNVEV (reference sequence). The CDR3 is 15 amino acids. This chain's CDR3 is CASSPRTGGLYGYTF. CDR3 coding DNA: TGTGCCAGCAGTCCCCGGACAGGGGGCCTCTATGGCTACACCTTC.